This T cell receptor beta chain stems from a study of response to subunit inactivated influenza vaccine. CDR3 length: 15 residues. V shed 3 bases and J shed 4 bases, with 15 bases lying between them. CDR1 and CDR2 from the germline V gene are MNHEY and SMNVEV (reference sequence). Remarks on this clonotype: Its matching antigen is unknown.

Study-level findings and limits: After each seasonal influenza vaccination, few new T cells are recruited, the authors suggested.

MiXCR was run by TCRdb on the RT-PCR reads, yielding one entry per CDR3 protein. Counted here are about 300,000 distinct CDR3 sequences, 20% to 25% occurring once; the ten biggest clones make up 10%. Sequenced material: PBMCs from blood, taken around 22 months after vaccination. The J gene is TRBJ1-2, the V gene TRBV27; D is undetermined. This receptor was taken from a man aged 45-69 years who received an inactivated influenza vaccine. The CDR3 reads CASSFHGPPGYGYTF. The DNA of the CDR3 is TGTGCCAGCAGTTTCCATGGCCCGCCGGGCTATGGCTACACCTTC.